These 18 T cell receptor beta chains came from one sample sequenced in a study of CD8 T cells in ankylosing spondylitis. General study results and limits: Typical of ankylosing spondylitis blood, it appeared, was a TCR beta motif of eight highly homologous variants.

Antigens for these TCRs are unknown. TCRdb re-analysed the 5' RACE reads in MiXCR, keeping a single row per CDR3 protein. Of around 770,000 distinct CDR3 sequences listed, approximately 10% were seen once; the top ten hold roughly 0.51%. Material for sequencing was blood, either unsorted or a sorted T cell fraction (not recorded which). Receptor source: a male donor with ankylosing spondylitis.

At least ten counts were recorded for this clonotype. The chain couples TRBV10-3 to TRBJ2-5; a possible D gene is TRBD2 (5 bases). The CDR3 consists of 11 residues. Trimming took off 8 bases at V and 7 bases at J, with 11 bases between the two ends. CDR1 ENHRY and CDR2 SYGVKD come from the germline V gene. This CDR3 is CAISPGRTQYF. The CDR3 DNA reads as TGTGCCATCTCTCCGGGGAGGACCCAGTACTTC.

This clonotype turned up a few times. The chain joins TRBV30 to TRBJ1-1; D call uncertain. The CDR3 loop spans 11 amino acids. CDR1 is GTSNPN and CDR2 is SVGIG in the germline V gene (reference sequence). Between the trimmed V and J ends, which lost 4 bases and 5 bases, there was a span of 8 bases. CDR3 protein: CAWIRGTEAFF. The CDR3 DNA follows: TGTGCCTGGATCCGGGGAACTGAAGCTTTCTTT.

This clonotype was detected ten times or more. The rearrangement uses TRBV20-1 and TRBJ2-1; D gene unclear. There are 16 residues in the CDR3. In germline, CDR1 is DFQATT, CDR2 SNEGSKA (reference sequence). V lost 3 bases, J lost 3 bases, and 18 bases lay in between. Written as DNA, the CDR3 is TGCAGTGCTAGTATCTCCGGAGAAATTCTCTACAATGAGCAGTTCTTC. Amino acids: CSASISGEILYNEQFF.

The sample holds a few counts of this clonotype. This chain uses TRBV11-1 with TRBJ1-6; D remains ambiguous. The ends were cut back, 2 bases at V and 4 bases at J, with 12 bases in the middle. Per germline, CDR1 SGHAT and CDR2 FQDESV (reference sequence). The CDR3 has 16 amino acids. The CDR3 sequence: CASSLSRREYNSPLHF. The CDR3 nucleotides read TGTGCCAGCAGCTTATCGCGAAGGGAATATAATTCACCCCTCCACTTT.

This clonotype was seen a few times. The rearrangement uses TRBV20-1 and TRBJ2-4, with D maybe TRBD2 (7 bases). V was clipped by 3 bases and J by 4 bases, with 16 bases between them. CDR1 DFQATT and CDR2 SNEGSKA come from the germline V gene (reference sequence). The CDR3 contains 15 residues. As DNA, the CDR3 is TGCAGTGCTAGTGGGGGGGCTGCCCTTAAAAACATTCAGTACTTC. As protein: CSASGGAALKNIQYF.

V and J are TRBV6-1 and TRBJ2-7, with 9 bases fitting TRBD1. The CDR3 is made up of 15 amino acids. Germline values: CDR1 MNHNS, CDR2 SASEGT. The trim removed 7 bases at V and 3 bases at J, leaving 10 bases unmatched. The CDR3 bases are TGTGCCAGCACCCCTGGGACAGGGAGGAACTACGAGCAGTACTTC. Translation gives CASTPGTGRNYEQYF.

This clonotype was counted many times. The chain employs TRBV7-2 and TRBJ1-5; D is unclear. There are 13 residues in the CDR3. The V and J ends lost 3 bases and 5 bases respectively, with 8 bases between them. The germline V gene encodes CDR1 SGHTA and CDR2 FQGNSA. The CDR3: CASSFSRDQPQHF. The DNA of the CDR3 is TGTGCCAGCAGCTTCTCTAGGGATCAGCCCCAGCATTTT.

In this sample, this clonotype turned up a few times. CDR3 protein: CATSSGLGGRGNQPQHF. The DNA for the CDR3 is TGTGCCACCAGCAGCGGATTGGGGGGCAGGGGAAATCAGCCCCAGCATTTT. This chain connects TRBV15 to TRBJ1-5; perhaps TRBD1 as D (6 bases). CDR3 length equals 17 residues. Germline values: CDR1 LNHNV, CDR2 YYDKDF (reference sequence). Trimming pared 3 bases from V and 4 bases from J, leaving 19 bases between.

The chain has TRBV24-1 and TRBJ2-1; TRBD2 aligns across 7 bases. The V segment lost 8 bases and the J segment 3 bases; nucleotides outside the gene matches: 3. The CDR3 loop spans 13 amino acids. Germline assignment: CDR1 KGHDR and CDR2 SFDVKD. The CDR3 DNA follows: TGTGCCACCAAGGGGACTAACTACAATGAGCAGTTCTTC. Encoded protein: CATKGTNYNEQFF.

The sample holds a few counts of this clonotype. The gene calls are TRBV5-1 and TRBJ2-4; 7 bases map to TRBD1. The CDR3 runs 15 residues. Germline V gene data show CDR1 as SGHRS and CDR2 as YFSETQ. V lost 4 bases to trimming and J lost 7 bases; unmatched junction nucleotides: 11. CDR3 sequence (DNA): TGCGCCAGCAGCCCCCGACAGGGCATGGGCAACATTCAGTACTTC. As protein: CASSPRQGMGNIQYF.

This CDR3 is CASNHPRGNSPLHF. The DNA for the CDR3 is TGTGCCAGCAACCACCCCAGAGGGAATTCACCCCTCCACTTT. The chain employs TRBV11-2 and TRBJ1-6; D call uncertain. The CDR3 is 14 amino acids. Per germline, CDR1 SGHAT and CDR2 FQNNGV. With 7 bases removed from V and 7 bases from J, the gap between germline ends came to 14 bases.

Only a few counts were recorded for this clonotype. V usage is TRBV6-4 and J usage is TRBJ2-7, with 12 bases identical to TRBD2. There are 15 residues in the CDR3. Germline lookup yields CDR1 MRHNA and CDR2 SNTAGT. The V and J ends lost 5 bases and 1 base, in that order; junction bases with no gene match: 3. Here the CDR3 reads CASSRLAGVSYEQYF. DNA of the CDR3: TGTGCCAGCAGTCGACTAGCGGGGGTTTCCTACGAGCAGTACTTC.

This clonotype was counted at least ten times. One end of the junction fails to match germline, which may point to a read error. The chain recombines TRBV7-9 with TRBJ2-1, with TRBD2 matching 8 bases. The germline gives CDR1 SEHNR, CDR2 FQNEAQ (reference sequence). This CDR3 has 11 residues. Written as DNA, the CDR3 is TGCATGACTCCCGGGGGGGATGAGCAGTTCTTC. Translation gives CMTPGGDEQFF.

The CDR3 region has the DNA TGTGCCAGCAGCCAATCCGGGGATGAGCAGTTCTTC. It is translated as CASSQSGDEQFF. The chain is built from TRBV3-1 and TRBJ2-1; D might be TRBD2 (5 bases). Trimming left V 2 bases short and J 8 bases short, with 7 bases between. The CDR3 consists of 12 residues. In germline, CDR1 is LGHDT, CDR2 YNNKEL (reference sequence).

In its sample, this clonotype was seen a few times. The chain couples TRBV12-3 or TRBV12-4 to TRBJ1-1; D is undetermined. The CDR3 has 14 residues. Deletions cut 7 bases from V and 1 base from J, with 13 bases between. The CDR3 loop reads CASILGRGNTEAFF. In DNA form, the CDR3 reads TGTGCCAGCATTCTAGGGCGGGGGAACACTGAAGCTTTCTTT.

V is TRBV24-1 and J is TRBJ2-1; D is perhaps TRBD1 or TRBD2 (5 bases each). Germline assignment: CDR1 KGHDR and CDR2 SFDVKD. Trimming pared 9 bases from V and 8 bases from J, leaving 13 bases between. CDR3 size: 12 residues. CDR3 region: CATGGNSDEQFF. For the CDR3, the DNA is TGTGCCACCGGGGGTAATTCAGATGAGCAGTTCTTC.

This clonotype was found a few times. The V and J genes are TRBV12-3 or TRBV12-4 and TRBJ2-7; TRBD1 is a possible D gene (6 bases). CDR3 length: 13 amino acids. V shed 11 bases and J shed 4 bases, with 18 bases lying between them. Written as DNA, the CDR3 is TGTGCCTCCTCCCGGACAGAAAAATACGAGCAGTACTTC. Its protein product is CASSRTEKYEQYF.

The V and J genes are TRBV20-1 and TRBJ1-2, with TRBD1 as a possible D gene (5 bases). V was trimmed by 6 bases and J by 4 bases, leaving 18 bases between them. CDR1 DFQATT and CDR2 SNEGSKA come from the germline V gene (reference sequence). This CDR3 has 14 residues. The CDR3 nucleotides are TGCAGTGCCCTGGACGACTTCGGGGGCTATGGCTACACCTTC. It specifies CSALDDFGGYGYTF.